This paragraph covers one TCR beta chain sequence. Germline CDR1 is SGHTS and CDR2 is YDEGEE. The CDR3 is made up of 14 amino acids. Trimming took off 6 bases at V and 1 base at J, with 10 bases between the two ends. Only in-frame clones appear in the TCRdb table, and some are missing; sequencing was by immunoSEQ multiplex PCR. The sample holds 200,000 to 250,000 clones, 88% seen once. These data belong to a study of cytomegalovirus exposure and HLA in healthy donors. Study at large: The 120 validation repertoires were produced on the same platform as the 650 to 800 repertoires of the first cohort. This was reported in a later analysis.

The sequencing input was PBMCs. This clonotype was sampled from a woman aged 18-29 years in good health and CMV-seronegative. The chain has TRBV5-8 and TRBJ2-2, with a possible D match to TRBD2 (5 bases). The chain's CDR3 is CASKLVLNTGELFF. In nucleotides, the CDR3 is TGTGCCAGCAAACTAGTACTGAACACCGGGGAGCTGTTTTTT. Variable domain in full (rest from reference TRBV5-8 and TRBJ2-2): EAGVTQSPTHLIKTRGQQATLRCSPISGHTSVYWYQQALGLGLQFLLWYDEGEERNRGNFPPRFSGRQFPNYSSELNVNALELEDSALYLCASKLVLNTGELFFGEGSRLTVL.